These 10 T cell receptor beta chains were all obtained from the same sample, sequenced in a study of cytomegalovirus exposure and HLA in healthy donors. Assay used: immunoSEQ multiplex PCR; TCRdb lists only in-frame clones, some missing. This table has fewer than 60,000 clones, about 91% appearing once. The sequenced material came from PBMCs. The origin of the receptors is a woman younger than 35 in good health and CMV-seronegative.

This clone has just a few counts. This chain joins TRBV11-3 and TRBJ2-3; possibly TRBD2 for D (5 bases). This CDR3 has 16 residues. Trimming removed 2 bases at V and 1 base at J, with 13 bases between. Per the germline V gene, CDR1 is SGHNT and CDR2 is YENEEA. CDR3: CASSLTGSSGTDTQYF. The CDR3 coding sequence is TGTGCCAGCAGCTTAACGGGGTCCAGTGGCACAGATACGCAGTATTTT.

V usage is TRBV5-1 and J usage is TRBJ2-1; TRBD2 agrees at 10 bases. Per germline, CDR1 SGHRS and CDR2 YFSETQ. This CDR3 spans 14 amino acids. The V gene end was trimmed by 4 bases and the J gene end by 6 bases; junction bases not matched to a gene: 4. The CDR3 sequence: CASSTGLAINEQFF. The CDR3 nucleotides are TGCGCCAGCAGCACGGGACTAGCGATCAATGAGCAGTTCTTC.

The chain joins TRBV10-1 to TRBJ2-5, with a weak D call TRBD2 (5 bases). The CDR3 loop spans 15 amino acids. Germline lookup yields CDR1 WNHNN and CDR2 SYGVQD (reference sequence). Trimming removed 1 base at V and 2 bases at J, with 11 bases between. CDR3 amino acids: CASSEYEGGQETQYF. In nucleotides, the CDR3 is TGCGCCAGCAGTGAGTACGAGGGTGGTCAAGAGACCCAGTACTTC.

The rearrangement joins TRBV10-1 to TRBJ2-7; the match to TRBD2 covers 12 bases. Germline V gene lookup returns CDR1 WNHNN and CDR2 SYGVQD (reference sequence). This CDR3 spans 14 amino acids. The ends lost 8 bases at V and 0 bases at J; junction bases unmatched: 2. In nucleotides, the CDR3 is TGCGCCAGCTGGGGACTAGCGGGCTCCTACGAGCAGTACTTC. It codes for CASWGLAGSYEQYF.

This chain connects TRBV5-6 to TRBJ2-3; 7 bases map to TRBD1. This CDR3 spans 16 amino acids. In germline, CDR1 is SGHDT, CDR2 YYEEEE. V lost 0 bases, J lost 5 bases, and 9 bases stayed unmatched. The CDR3 nucleotides read TGTGCCAGCAGCTTGGGAGAAGGGGGCGCGGAAGATACGCAGTATTTT. Protein: CASSLGEGGAEDTQYF.

The chain recombines TRBV4-1 with TRBJ1-4; no firm D call. The V gene's germline CDR1 is MGHRA and CDR2 YSYEKL. The CDR3 loop spans 14 amino acids. Trimming removed 0 bases from V and 10 bases from J, with 12 bases in between. The CDR3 here is CASSQESSGIKLFF. CDR3 in DNA: TGCGCCAGCAGCCAAGAGAGCTCCGGGATAAAACTGTTTTTT.

This CDR3 is CASSLGRDMNTEAFF. In DNA form, the CDR3 reads TGTGCCAGCAGCTTGGGTCGGGATATGAACACTGAAGCTTTCTTT. The chain joins TRBV5-6 to TRBJ1-1; D uncertain. Germline values: CDR1 SGHDT, CDR2 YYEEEE. Trimming removed 0 bases at V and 0 bases at J, with 9 bases between. The CDR3 runs 15 residues.

The rearrangement uses TRBV7-6 and TRBJ2-1; 7 nucleotides match TRBD2. V shed 3 bases and J 9 bases; nucleotides not matched to a gene: 17. Germline-derived CDR1 and CDR2 are SGHVS and FNYEAQ. CDR3 size: 17 residues. The CDR3 here is CASSFSVLGRLGTEQFF. The CDR3 coding sequence is TGTGCCAGCAGCTTTTCGGTACTCGGGAGGTTGGGGACTGAGCAGTTCTTC.

The chain joins TRBV7-9 to TRBJ1-5; a weak D match, TRBD1 (6 bases). This CDR3 region has 15 residues. V lost 4 bases, J lost 0 bases, and 10 bases lay in between. Per the germline V gene, CDR1 is SEHNR and CDR2 is FQNEAQ (reference sequence). The CDR3 coding sequence is TGTGCCAGCAGCTCGGGACACTATAGCAATCAGCCCCAGCATTTT. It codes for CASSSGHYSNQPQHF.

The chain employs TRBV7-2 and TRBJ1-2; 8 nucleotides line up with TRBD1. This CDR3 spans 13 amino acids. V gave up 5 bases and J gave up 6 bases; unmatched junction bases: 5. Germline CDR1 and CDR2: SGHTA and FQGNSA. CDR3 in amino acids: CASSRDRTHGYTF. The CDR3 nucleotides are TGTGCCAGCAGCCGGGACAGGACCCATGGCTACACCTTC.